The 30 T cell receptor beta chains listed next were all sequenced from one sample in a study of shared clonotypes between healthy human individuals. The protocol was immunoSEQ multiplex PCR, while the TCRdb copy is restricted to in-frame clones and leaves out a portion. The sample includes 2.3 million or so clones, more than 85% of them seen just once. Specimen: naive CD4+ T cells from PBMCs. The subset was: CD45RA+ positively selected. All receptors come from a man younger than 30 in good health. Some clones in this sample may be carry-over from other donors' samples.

This CDR3 is CASSLGKNTEAFF. In DNA, the CDR3 is TGTGCCAGCAGCTTAGGTAAGAACACTGAAGCTTTCTTT. V and J are TRBV7-9 and TRBJ1-1; unclear D gene. Trimming pared 1 base from V and 1 base from J, leaving 4 bases between. CDR3 size: 13 residues. Germline CDR1 and CDR2: SEHNR and FQNEAQ (reference sequence).

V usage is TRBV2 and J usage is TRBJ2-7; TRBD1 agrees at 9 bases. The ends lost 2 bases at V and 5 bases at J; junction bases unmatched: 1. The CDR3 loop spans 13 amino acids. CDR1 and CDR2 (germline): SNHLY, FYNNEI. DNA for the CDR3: TGTGCCAGCAGTGAAAGGACAGGGGACGAGCAGTACTTC. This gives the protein CASSERTGDEQYF.

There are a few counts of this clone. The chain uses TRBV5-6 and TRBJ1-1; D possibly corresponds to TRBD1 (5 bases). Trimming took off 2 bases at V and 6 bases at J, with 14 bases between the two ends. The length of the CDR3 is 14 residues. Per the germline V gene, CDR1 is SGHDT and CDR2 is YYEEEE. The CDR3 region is CASSFRGPVPEAFF. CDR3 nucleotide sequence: TGTGCCAGCAGCTTCCGGGGCCCAGTACCTGAAGCTTTCTTT.

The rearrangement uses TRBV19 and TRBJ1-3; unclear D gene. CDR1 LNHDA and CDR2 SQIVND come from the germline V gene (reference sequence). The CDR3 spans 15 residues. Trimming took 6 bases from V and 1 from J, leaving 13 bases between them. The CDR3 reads CASSPAAQSGNTIYF. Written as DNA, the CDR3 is TGTGCCAGTAGCCCCGCCGCGCAGTCTGGAAACACCATATATTTT.

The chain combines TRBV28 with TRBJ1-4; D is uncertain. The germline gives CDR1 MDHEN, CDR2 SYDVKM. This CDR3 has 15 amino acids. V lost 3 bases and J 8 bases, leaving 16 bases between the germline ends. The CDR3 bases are TGTGCCAGCAGTTTGACCGGGAGGCGTGGGGAAAAACTGTTTTTT. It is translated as CASSLTGRRGEKLFF. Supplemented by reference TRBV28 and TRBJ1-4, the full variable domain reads DVKVTQSSRYLVKRTGEKVFLECVQDMDHENMFWYRQDPGLGLRLIYFSYDVKMKEKGDIPEGYSVSREKKERFSLILESASTNQTSMYLCASSLTGRRGEKLFFGSGTQLSVL.

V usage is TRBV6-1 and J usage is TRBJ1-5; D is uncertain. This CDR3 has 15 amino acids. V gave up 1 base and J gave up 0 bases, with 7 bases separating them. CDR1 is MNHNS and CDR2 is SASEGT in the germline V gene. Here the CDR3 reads CASSEEGLSNQPQHF. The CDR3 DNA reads TGTGCCAGCAGTGAAGAAGGCCTTAGCAATCAGCCCCAGCATTTT.

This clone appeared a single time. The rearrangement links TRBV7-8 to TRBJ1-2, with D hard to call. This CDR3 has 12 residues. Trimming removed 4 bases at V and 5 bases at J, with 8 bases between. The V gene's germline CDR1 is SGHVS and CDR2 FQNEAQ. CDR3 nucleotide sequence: TGTGCCAGCAGCTCCACCGTGTATGGCTACACCTTC. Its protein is CASSSTVYGYTF. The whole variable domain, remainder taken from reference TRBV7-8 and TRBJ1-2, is GAGVSQSPRYKVAKRGQDVALRCDPISGHVSLFWYQQALGQGPEFLTYFQNEAQLDKSGLPSDRFFAERPEGSVSTLKIQRTQQEDSAVYLCASSSTVYGYTFGSGTRLTVV.

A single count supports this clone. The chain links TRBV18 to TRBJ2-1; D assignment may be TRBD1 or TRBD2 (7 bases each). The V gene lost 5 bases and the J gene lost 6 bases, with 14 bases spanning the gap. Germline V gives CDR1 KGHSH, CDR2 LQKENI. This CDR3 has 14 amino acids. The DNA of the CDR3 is TGTGCCAGCTCAAGGCAGGGGGGGGGCAATGAGCAGTTCTTC. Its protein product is CASSRQGGGNEQFF.

The CDR3 sequence is CATSRGDTGYYEQYF. The CDR3 DNA is TGTGCCACCAGCAGAGGGGACACTGGATACTACGAGCAGTACTTC. The chain employs TRBV15 and TRBJ2-7, with D possibly TRBD1 on 6 matching bases. The CDR3 extends over 15 amino acids. The V end was cut by 1 base, the J end by 3 bases, with 13 bases between. Per the germline V gene, CDR1 is LNHNV and CDR2 is YYDKDF (reference sequence).

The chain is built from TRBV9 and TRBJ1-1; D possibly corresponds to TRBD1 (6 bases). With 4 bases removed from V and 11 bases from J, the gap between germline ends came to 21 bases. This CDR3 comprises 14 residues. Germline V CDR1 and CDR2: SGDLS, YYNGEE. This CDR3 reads CASSPQHIRGHAFF. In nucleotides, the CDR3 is TGTGCCAGCAGCCCCCAACACATACGGGGACATGCTTTCTTT. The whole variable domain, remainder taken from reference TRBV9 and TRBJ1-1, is DSGVTQTPKHLITATGQRVTLRCSPRSGDLSVYWYQQSLDQGLQFLIQYYNGEERAKGNILERFSAQQFPDLHSELNLSSLELGDSALYFCASSPQHIRGHAFFGQGTRLTVV.

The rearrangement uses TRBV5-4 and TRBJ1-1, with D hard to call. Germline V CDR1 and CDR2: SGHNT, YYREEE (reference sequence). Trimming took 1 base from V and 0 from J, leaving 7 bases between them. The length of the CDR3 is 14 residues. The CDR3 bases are TGTGCCAGCAGCTTGACCCAGATGAACACTGAAGCTTTCTTT. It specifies CASSLTQMNTEAFF.

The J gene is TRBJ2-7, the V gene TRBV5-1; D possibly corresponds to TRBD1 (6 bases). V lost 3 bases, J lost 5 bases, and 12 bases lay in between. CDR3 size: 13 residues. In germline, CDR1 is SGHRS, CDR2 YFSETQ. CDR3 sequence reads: CASSWENRDEQYF. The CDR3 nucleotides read TGCGCCAGCAGCTGGGAGAACAGGGACGAGCAGTACTTC. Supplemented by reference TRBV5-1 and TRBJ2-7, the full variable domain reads KAGVTQTPRYLIKTRGQQVTLSCSPISGHRSVSWYQQTPGQGLQFLFEYFSETQRNKGNFPGRFSGRQFSNSRSEMNVSTLELGDSALYLCASSWENRDEQYFGPGTRLTVT.

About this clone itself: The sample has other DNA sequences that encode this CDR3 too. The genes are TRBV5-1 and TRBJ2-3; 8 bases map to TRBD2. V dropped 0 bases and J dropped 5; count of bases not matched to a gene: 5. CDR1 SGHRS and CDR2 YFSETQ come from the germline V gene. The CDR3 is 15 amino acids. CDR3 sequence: CASSLGLAGRDTQYF. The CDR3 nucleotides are TGCGCCAGCAGCTTGGGGCTAGCGGGCCGAGATACGCAGTATTTT.

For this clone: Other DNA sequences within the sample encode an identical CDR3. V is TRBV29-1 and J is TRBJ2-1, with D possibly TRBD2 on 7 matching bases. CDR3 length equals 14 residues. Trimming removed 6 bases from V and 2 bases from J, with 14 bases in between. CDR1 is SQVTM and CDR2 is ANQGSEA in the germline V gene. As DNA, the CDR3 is TGCAGCGTAGAGGGGGGGCGTGCCTACAATGAGCAGTTCTTC. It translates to CSVEGGRAYNEQFF.

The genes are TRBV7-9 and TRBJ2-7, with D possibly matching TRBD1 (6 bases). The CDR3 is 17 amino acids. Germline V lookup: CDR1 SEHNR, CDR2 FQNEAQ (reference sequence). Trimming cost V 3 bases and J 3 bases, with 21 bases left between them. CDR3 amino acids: CASSFPSWDMGSYEQYF. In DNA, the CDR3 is TGTGCCAGCAGCTTCCCTTCCTGGGACATGGGAAGCTACGAGCAGTACTTC.

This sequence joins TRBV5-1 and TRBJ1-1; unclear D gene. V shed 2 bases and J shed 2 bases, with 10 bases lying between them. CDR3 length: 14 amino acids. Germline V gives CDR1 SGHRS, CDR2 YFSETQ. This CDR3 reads CASSFWGFNTEAFF. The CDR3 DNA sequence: TGCGCCAGCAGCTTTTGGGGTTTTAACACTGAAGCTTTCTTT.

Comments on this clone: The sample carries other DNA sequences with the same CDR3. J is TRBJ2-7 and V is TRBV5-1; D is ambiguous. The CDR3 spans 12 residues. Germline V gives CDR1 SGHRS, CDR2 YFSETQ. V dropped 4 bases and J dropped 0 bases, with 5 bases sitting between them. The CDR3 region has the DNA TGCGCCAGCAGCGAATCCTCCTACGAGCAGTACTTC. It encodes CASSESSYEQYF.

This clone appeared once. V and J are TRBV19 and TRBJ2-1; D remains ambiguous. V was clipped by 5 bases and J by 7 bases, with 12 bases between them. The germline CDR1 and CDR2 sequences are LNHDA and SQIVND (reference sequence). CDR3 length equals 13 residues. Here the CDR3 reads CASSFLTPNEQFF. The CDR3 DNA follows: TGTGCCAGTAGTTTCCTAACCCCTAATGAGCAGTTCTTC.

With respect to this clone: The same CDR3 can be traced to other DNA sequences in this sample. The CDR3 loop is CASSLTPTGELFF. CDR3 bases: TGCGCCAGCAGCCTTACACCGACCGGGGAGCTGTTTTTT. The rearrangement uses TRBV5-1 and TRBJ2-2; D not certain. In germline, CDR1 is SGHRS, CDR2 YFSETQ. The V and J ends lost 4 bases and 5 bases respectively, with 9 bases between them. CDR3 size: 13 residues.

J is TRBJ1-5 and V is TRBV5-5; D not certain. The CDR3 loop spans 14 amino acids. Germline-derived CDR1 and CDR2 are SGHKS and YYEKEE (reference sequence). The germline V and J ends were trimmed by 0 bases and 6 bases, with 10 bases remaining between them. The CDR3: CASSLEAGGQPQHF. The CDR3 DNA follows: TGTGCCAGCAGCTTGGAGGCGGGAGGTCAGCCCCAGCATTTT.

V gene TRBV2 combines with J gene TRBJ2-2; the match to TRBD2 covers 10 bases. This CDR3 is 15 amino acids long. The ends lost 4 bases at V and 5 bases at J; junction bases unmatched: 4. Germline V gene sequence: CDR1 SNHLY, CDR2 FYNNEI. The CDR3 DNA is TGTGCCAGCAGTGTTGGTAGCGGGAGGACCGGGGAGCTGTTTTTT. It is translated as CASSVGSGRTGELFF.

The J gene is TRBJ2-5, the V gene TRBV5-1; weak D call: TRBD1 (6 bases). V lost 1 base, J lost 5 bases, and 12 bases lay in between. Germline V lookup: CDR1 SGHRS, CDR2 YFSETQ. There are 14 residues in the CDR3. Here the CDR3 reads CASSLKGVVETQYF. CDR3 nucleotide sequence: TGCGCCAGCAGCTTGAAGGGGGTGGTGGAGACCCAGTACTTC.

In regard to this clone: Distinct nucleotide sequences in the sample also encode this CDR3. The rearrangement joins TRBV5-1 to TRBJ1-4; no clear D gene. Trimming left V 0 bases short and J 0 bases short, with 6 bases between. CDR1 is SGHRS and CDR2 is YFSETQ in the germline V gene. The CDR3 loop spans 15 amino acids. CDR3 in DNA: TGCGCCAGCAGCTTGGATCCGTCAACTAATGAAAAACTGTTTTTT. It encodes CASSLDPSTNEKLFF.

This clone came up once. Written as DNA, the CDR3 is TGTGCCAGCACCAATACGAGAGCGGGAGCGAACACCGGGGAGCTGTTTTTT. It translates to CASTNTRAGANTGELFF. V gene TRBV5-4 combines with J gene TRBJ2-2; 8 nucleotides align to TRBD2. The CDR3 is made up of 17 amino acids. V shed 6 bases, J shed 0 bases, and the junction held 10 bases outside the gene matches. Germline lookup yields CDR1 SGHNT and CDR2 YYREEE (reference sequence). Combining the CDR3 with reference TRBV5-4 and TRBJ2-2 gives the whole variable domain ETGVTQSPTHLIKTRGQQVTLRCSSQSGHNTVSWYQQALGQGPQFIFQYYREEENGRGNFPPRFSGLQFPNYSSELNVNALELDDSALYLCASTNTRAGANTGELFFGEGSRLTVL.

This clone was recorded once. Here the CDR3 reads CASSSGQGDNNEQFF. DNA for the CDR3: TGCGCCAGCAGCTCGGGACAGGGGGACAACAATGAGCAGTTCTTC. The rearrangement links TRBV5-1 to TRBJ2-1, with 11 bases matching TRBD1. V trimming: 3 bases; J trimming: 5 bases; junction bases outside the gene matches: 4. Germline V lookup: CDR1 SGHRS, CDR2 YFSETQ. The CDR3 has 15 amino acids.

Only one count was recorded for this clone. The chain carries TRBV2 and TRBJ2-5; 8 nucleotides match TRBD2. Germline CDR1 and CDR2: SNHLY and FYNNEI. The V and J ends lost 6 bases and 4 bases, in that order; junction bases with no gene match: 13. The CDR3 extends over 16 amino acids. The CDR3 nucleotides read TGTGCCAGCAGAAAAGCCGGGACTAGGGGCACAGAGACCCAGTACTTC. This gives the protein CASRKAGTRGTETQYF.

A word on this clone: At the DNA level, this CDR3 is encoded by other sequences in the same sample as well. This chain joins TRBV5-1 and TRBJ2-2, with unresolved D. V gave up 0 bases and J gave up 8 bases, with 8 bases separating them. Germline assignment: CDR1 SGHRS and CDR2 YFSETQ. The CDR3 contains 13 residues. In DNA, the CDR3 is TGCGCCAGCAGCTTGGGAGGCACAGGGGAGCTGTTTTTT. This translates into CASSLGGTGELFF.

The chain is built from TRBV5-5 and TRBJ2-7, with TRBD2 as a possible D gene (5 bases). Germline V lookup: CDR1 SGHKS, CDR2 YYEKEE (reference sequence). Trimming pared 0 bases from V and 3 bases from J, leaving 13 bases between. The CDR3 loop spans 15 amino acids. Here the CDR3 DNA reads TGTGCCAGCAGCTTGGCCGGCGGGCCCATCTACGAGCAGTACTTC. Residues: CASSLAGGPIYEQYF.

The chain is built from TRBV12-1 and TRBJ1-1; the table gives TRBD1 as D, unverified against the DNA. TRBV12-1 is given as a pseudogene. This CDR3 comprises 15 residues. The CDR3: CASSFSQPQDTEAFF. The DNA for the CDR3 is TGTGCCAGCAGCTTCAGTCAGCCCCAGGACACTGAAGCTTTCTTT.

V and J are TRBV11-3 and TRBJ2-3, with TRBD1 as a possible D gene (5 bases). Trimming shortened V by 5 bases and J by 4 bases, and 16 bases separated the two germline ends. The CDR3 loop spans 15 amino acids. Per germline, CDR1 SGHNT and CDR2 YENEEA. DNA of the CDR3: TGTGCCAGCAGCCATGACTCGCAGGGCCCAGATACGCAGTATTTT. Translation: CASSHDSQGPDTQYF.